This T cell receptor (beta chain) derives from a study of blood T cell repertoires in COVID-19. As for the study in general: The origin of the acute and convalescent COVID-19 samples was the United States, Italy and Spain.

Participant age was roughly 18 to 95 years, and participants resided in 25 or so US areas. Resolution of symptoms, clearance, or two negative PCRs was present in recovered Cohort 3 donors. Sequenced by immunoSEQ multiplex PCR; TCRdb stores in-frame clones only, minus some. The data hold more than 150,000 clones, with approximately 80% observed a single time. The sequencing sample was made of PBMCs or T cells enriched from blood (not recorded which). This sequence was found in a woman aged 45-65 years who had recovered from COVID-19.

The CDR3 loop is CAIKGRDADIQYF. The CDR3 region has the DNA TGTGCCATCAAAGGCAGGGATGCTGACATTCAGTACTTC. This chain connects TRBV10-3 to TRBJ2-4, with D possibly matching TRBD1 (5 bases). Germline CDR1 is ENHRY and CDR2 is SYGVKD. The CDR3 runs 13 residues. The ends were cut back, 7 bases at V and 8 bases at J, with 15 bases in the middle.